This T cell receptor beta chain was observed in a study of Ad26.COV2.S vaccination and SARS-CoV-2 variants. Trimming cost V 3 bases and J 4 bases; bases outside gene matches: 7. This CDR3 region has 15 residues. Per the germline V gene, CDR1 is SGHDT and CDR2 is YYEEEE. Documented treatment: over 15 received Ad26.COV2.S at low or high dose, single or two shots; 5 received placebo; per-sample allocation not given. Material that was analyzed had been drawn on day 63 after the first vaccine or placebo injection. Sequencing was performed with immunoSEQ multiplex PCR; in TCRdb, only in-frame clones are kept and a portion is missing. The table includes about 440,000 clones, around 91% detected once.

The sequence derives from a person between 18 and 65 years old who received the Ad26.COV2.S COVID-19 vaccine or a placebo. The sample in question was peripheral blood, obtained in a trial of Ad26.COV2.S vaccine versus placebo. This chain connects TRBV5-6 to TRBJ2-3, with TRBD1 matching over 8 bases. CDR3 DNA sequence: TGTGCCAGCAGCTCCGGACAGGGAGGCCCAGATACGCAGTATTTT. Protein: CASSSGQGGPDTQYF.